Listed below are T cell receptor beta chains from one sample, sequenced in a study of graft-versus-host responses after intestinal transplantation. TCRdb keeps only in-frame clones here, not all; method: immunoSEQ multiplex PCR. Seen here are around 71,000 clones, just under 95% observed once, and the top ten hold 6.5% to 8%. Material: bone marrow, obtained approximately 700 days after intestinal transplantation. The receptor set was obtained from a human patient who received an intestinal transplant, so some T cells may come from the graft donor. Both conserved end residues are part of each CDR3. D genes are given only for firm matches. Where a row states a size, it is once, few, many or the class of an expanded clone; other rows omit it.

v_gene: TRBV19
d_gene: NA
abundance: NA
len: 14
j_gene: TRBJ1-5
CDR3aa: CASSYGPGDQPQHF
CDR3nt: TGTGCCAGTAGTTATGGGCCGGGGGATCAGCCCCAGCATTTT

v_gene: TRBV11-2
d_gene: NA
abundance: NA
len: 14
j_gene: TRBJ2-7
CDR3aa: CASSFEGPRHEQYF
CDR3nt: TGTGCCAGCAGCTTCGAGGGCCCCAGGCACGAGCAGTACTTC

v_gene: TRBV28
d_gene: NA
abundance: NA
len: 14
j_gene: TRBJ1-5
CDR3aa: CASSLSGEGQPQHF
CDR3nt: TGTGCCAGCAGTTTATCAGGGGAAGGTCAGCCCCAGCATTTT

v_gene: TRBV5-4
d_gene: NA
abundance: once
len: 14
j_gene: TRBJ1-4
CDR3aa: CASSATNRREKLFF
CDR3nt: TGTGCCAGCAGCGCAACCAACCGACGAGAAAAACTGTTTTTT

v_gene: TRBV27
d_gene: TRBD2
abundance: NA
len: 16
j_gene: TRBJ2-1
CDR3aa: CASSFSLAGDPSEQFF
CDR3nt: TGTGCCAGCAGTTTTAGTCTAGCGGGAGATCCTAGTGAGCAGTTCTTC

v_gene: TRBV6-5
d_gene: NA
abundance: NA
len: 15
j_gene: TRBJ2-5
CDR3aa: CASSPDRSAGETQYF
CDR3nt: TGTGCCAGCAGTCCTGACAGGTCCGCGGGAGAGACCCAGTACTTC

v_gene: TRBV7-9
d_gene: TRBD2
abundance: once
len: 19
j_gene: TRBJ2-4
CDR3aa: CASSLRLAGSGGAKNIQYF
CDR3nt: TGTGCCAGCAGCTTACGTCTAGCGGGGTCAGGGGGAGCCAAAAACATTCAGTACTTC

v_gene: TRBV6-1
d_gene: NA
abundance: once
len: 14
j_gene: TRBJ2-3
CDR3aa: CASSPPRGPDTQYF
CDR3nt: TGTGCCAGCAGCCCCCCCCGGGGTCCGGATACGCAGTATTTT

v_gene: TRBV6-5
d_gene: NA
abundance: NA
len: 14
j_gene: TRBJ1-4
CDR3aa: CASSGRLANEKLFF
CDR3nt: TGTGCCAGCAGTGGCCGGCTGGCTAATGAAAAACTGTTTTTT

v_gene: TRBV6-5
d_gene: TRBD2
abundance: NA
len: 16
j_gene: TRBJ2-1
CDR3aa: CASSFTLAGGVHEQFF
CDR3nt: TGTGCCAGCAGTTTTACTTTAGCGGGAGGAGTCCATGAGCAGTTCTTC

v_gene: TRBV27
d_gene: NA
abundance: NA
len: 14
j_gene: TRBJ2-5
CDR3aa: CASSLRAHQETQYF
CDR3nt: TGTGCCAGCAGTTTACGGGCCCATCAAGAGACCCAGTACTTC

v_gene: TRBV4-2
d_gene: TRBD1
abundance: NA
len: 22
j_gene: TRBJ2-7
CDR3aa: CASSRQWNPGTGTLDRSYEQYF
CDR3nt: TGTGCCAGCAGCCGTCAATGGAATCCCGGGACAGGGACCTTGGATCGCTCGTACGAGCAGTACTTC

v_gene: TRBV2
d_gene: NA
abundance: NA
len: 13
j_gene: TRBJ2-2
CDR3aa: CASSPDAIGELFF
CDR3nt: TGTGCCAGCAGTCCGGACGCCATAGGGGAGCTGTTTTTT

v_gene: TRBV18
d_gene: NA
abundance: NA
len: 16
j_gene: TRBJ1-1
CDR3aa: CASSPRSWEMNTEAFF
CDR3nt: TGTGCCAGCTCACCAAGGAGTTGGGAAATGAACACTGAAGCTTTCTTT

v_gene: TRBV9
d_gene: TRBD1
abundance: NA
len: 18
j_gene: TRBJ1-2
CDR3aa: CASSAYSTGGKTNYGYTF
CDR3nt: TGTGCCAGCAGCGCGTATTCGACAGGGGGAAAAACTAACTATGGCTACACCTTC

v_gene: TRBV6-6
d_gene: NA
abundance: once
len: 16
j_gene: TRBJ2-3
CDR3aa: CASKRVYHSVTDTQYF
CDR3nt: TGTGCCAGCAAGAGGGTCTACCACTCCGTCACAGATACGCAGTATTTT

v_gene: TRBV29-1
d_gene: NA
abundance: NA
len: 13
j_gene: TRBJ2-7
CDR3aa: CSVESGRNYEQYF
CDR3nt: TGCAGCGTTGAATCGGGGAGGAATTACGAGCAGTACTTC

v_gene: TRBV6-5
d_gene: NA
abundance: NA
len: 15
j_gene: TRBJ1-6
CDR3aa: CASSYQPGSRSPLHF
CDR3nt: TGTGCCAGCAGTTACCAACCCGGGTCCAGGTCACCCCTCCACTTT

v_gene: TRBV29-1
d_gene: NA
abundance: once
len: 11
j_gene: TRBJ2-3
CDR3aa: CSVWWEDTQYF
CDR3nt: TGCAGCGTTTGGTGGGAAGATACGCAGTATTTT

v_gene: TRBV7-7
d_gene: TRBD1
abundance: once
len: 15
j_gene: TRBJ2-5
CDR3aa: CASSAAGTGEETQYF
CDR3nt: TGTGCCAGCAGCGCGGCCGGGACAGGGGAAGAGACCCAGTACTTC

v_gene: TRBV29-1
d_gene: NA
abundance: NA
len: 13
j_gene: TRBJ1-1
CDR3aa: CSVERHLNTEAFF
CDR3nt: TGCAGCGTTGAAAGGCATTTGAACACTGAAGCTTTCTTT

v_gene: TRBV18
d_gene: NA
abundance: NA
len: 13
j_gene: TRBJ1-2
CDR3aa: CASSPPGEDGYTF
CDR3nt: TGTGCCAGCTCACCACCAGGCGAAGATGGCTACACCTTC

v_gene: TRBV19
d_gene: NA
abundance: NA
len: 15
j_gene: TRBJ2-1
CDR3aa: CASSTLGGLYNEQFF
CDR3nt: TGTGCCAGTAGTACACTCGGGGGCCTCTACAATGAGCAGTTCTTC

v_gene: TRBV7-9
d_gene: NA
abundance: NA
len: 11
j_gene: TRBJ1-6
CDR3aa: CASSSGGLVHF
CDR3nt: TGTGCCAGCAGCTCCGGGGGATTAGTCCACTTT

v_gene: TRBV7-2
d_gene: NA
abundance: NA
len: 16
j_gene: TRBJ2-7
CDR3aa: CASSLDGRGAPYEQYF
CDR3nt: TGTGCCAGCAGCTTAGACGGCCGGGGGGCACCCTACGAGCAGTACTTC

v_gene: TRBV6-1
d_gene: TRBD2
abundance: NA
len: 14
j_gene: TRBJ2-7
CDR3aa: CASTYGTSGYEQYF
CDR3nt: TGTGCCAGCACCTACGGGACTAGCGGTTACGAGCAGTACTTC

v_gene: TRBV6-5
d_gene: TRBD1
abundance: NA
len: 14
j_gene: TRBJ2-5
CDR3aa: CASSYEGGGETQYF
CDR3nt: TGTGCCAGCAGTTACGAAGGGGGCGGGGAGACCCAGTACTTC

v_gene: TRBV2
d_gene: TRBD2
abundance: NA
len: 14
j_gene: TRBJ2-5
CDR3aa: CASRETSEIGTQYF
CDR3nt: TGTGCCAGCAGGGAGACTAGCGAGATAGGGACCCAGTACTTC